Following are 5 T cell receptor beta chains from one sample sequenced in a study of somatic mutations in cytotoxic T cells in rheumatoid arthritis. TCRdb keeps only in-frame clones here, not all; method: immunoSEQ multiplex PCR. The sample yields approximately 13,000 clones, around 68% seen once. Sequencing input: CD8+ T cells sorted from blood. Receptors originate from a man aged 65 to 79 in good health.

V is TRBV27 and J is TRBJ1-4, with D possibly matching TRBD1 (6 bases). The CDR3 loop spans 12 amino acids. Germline CDR1 is MNHEY and CDR2 is SMNVEV (reference sequence). V dropped 5 bases and J dropped 8 bases, with 9 bases sitting between them. The CDR3 region has the DNA TGTGCCAGCAGTCCCCAGGGGGAAAAACTGTTTTTT. This encodes CASSPQGEKLFF. The full variable domain, rest sourced from reference TRBV27 and TRBJ1-4, is EAQVTQNPRYLITVTGKKLTVTCSQNMNHEYMSWYRQDPGLGLRQIYYSMNVEVTDKGDVPEGYKVSRKEKRNFPLILESPSPNQTSLYFCASSPQGEKLFFGSGTQLSVL.

By share, this clone counts as medium-sized. This chain joins TRBV6-1 and TRBJ1-1; the D is unclear. The CDR3 spans 14 residues. The V gene lost 7 bases and the J gene lost 7 bases, with 19 bases spanning the gap. Germline assignment: CDR1 MNHNS and CDR2 SASEGT. The CDR3 protein is CASNLMVRVGEAFF. The CDR3 coding sequence is TGTGCCAGCAATCTTATGGTAAGGGTTGGTGAAGCTTTCTTT.

The rearrangement joins TRBV4-1 to TRBJ2-5, with 7 bases that match TRBD2. Trimming removed 1 base from V and 1 base from J; junction bases left unmatched: 3. CDR3 size: 15 residues. Germline V CDR1 and CDR2: MGHRA, YSYEKL. The CDR3: CASSQVASGQETQYF. Here the CDR3 DNA reads TGCGCCAGCAGCCAAGTGGCTAGCGGCCAAGAGACCCAGTACTTC.

This clone has only one observation. This chain joins TRBV28 and TRBJ2-1; a possible D gene is TRBD2 (7 bases). The germline V gene has CDR1 MDHEN and CDR2 SYDVKM. Deletions cut 5 bases from V and 8 bases from J, with 16 bases between. CDR3 length: 14 amino acids. For the CDR3, the DNA is TGTGCCAGCAGTGGGGGGCGGGAGCACCATGAGCAGTTCTTC. This codes for CASSGGREHHEQFF.

The chain uses TRBV14 and TRBJ1-2; D remains unclear. With 5 bases removed from V and 8 bases from J, the gap between germline ends came to 24 bases. Germline lookup yields CDR1 SGHDN and CDR2 FVKESK. The CDR3 extends over 16 amino acids. The CDR3 loop is CASSMAQDSLFLGYTF. The CDR3 DNA reads as TGTGCCAGCAGCATGGCACAAGATAGTCTCTTCTTGGGCTACACCTTC.